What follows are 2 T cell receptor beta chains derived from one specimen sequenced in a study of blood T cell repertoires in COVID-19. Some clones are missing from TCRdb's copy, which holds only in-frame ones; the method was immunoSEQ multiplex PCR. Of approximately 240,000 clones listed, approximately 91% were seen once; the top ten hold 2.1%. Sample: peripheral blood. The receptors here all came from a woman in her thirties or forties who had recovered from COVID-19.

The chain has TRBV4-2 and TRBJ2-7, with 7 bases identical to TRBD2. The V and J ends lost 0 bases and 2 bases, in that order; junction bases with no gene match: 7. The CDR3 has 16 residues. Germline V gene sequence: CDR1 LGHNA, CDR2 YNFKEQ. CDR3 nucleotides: TGTGCCAGCAGCCAAGAGGTAACGGGAGGCGCCTACGAGCAGTACTTC. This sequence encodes CASSQEVTGGAYEQYF.

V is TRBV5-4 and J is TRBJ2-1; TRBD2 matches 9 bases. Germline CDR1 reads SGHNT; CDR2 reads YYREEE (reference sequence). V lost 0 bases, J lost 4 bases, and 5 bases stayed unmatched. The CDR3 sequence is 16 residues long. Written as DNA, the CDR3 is TGTGCCAGCAGCTTGGGCTTAGCGGGGGTTTACAATGAGCAGTTCTTC. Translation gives CASSLGLAGVYNEQFF.